This record concerns one TCR beta chain sequence. The data stem from a study of OX40 agonist ivuxolimab in advanced cancers. Produced via immunoSEQ multiplex PCR; TCRdb's table is partial and in-frame only. The sample includes about 53,000 clones, roughly 84% of them seen just once. Trimming shortened V by 0 bases and J by 1 base, and 7 bases separated the two germline ends. This CDR3 spans 14 amino acids. Germline V lookup: CDR1 SGHRS, CDR2 YFSETQ. The chain couples TRBV5-1 to TRBJ1-2; D is undetermined. Sequences were derived from CD4+ or CD8+ T cells sorted from blood, sampled in a trial of the OX40 agonist ivuxolimab. The sequence was collected from an adult with an advanced solid tumor such as melanoma, head and neck, liver or kidney cancer. This CDR3 is CASSLGGVNYGYTF. In DNA, the CDR3 is TGCGCCAGCAGCTTGGGGGGAGTTAACTATGGCTACACCTTC.